Presented here are 13 T cell receptor beta chains from one specimen sequenced in a study of shared clonotypes between healthy human individuals. The table came from immunoSEQ multiplex PCR; TCRdb's copy has only in-frame clones and leaves some out. The table records 100,000 or so clones, over 40% of them present only once. Sequenced: PBMCs. Receptors originate from a woman in her thirties or forties in good health. Some clones in this sample may be carry-over from other donors' samples.

This clone was detected a few times. The chain couples TRBV5-1 to TRBJ2-1, with unresolved D. Trimming pared 2 bases from V and 8 bases from J, leaving 5 bases between. The CDR3 contains 11 residues. In germline, CDR1 is SGHRS, CDR2 YFSETQ. DNA for the CDR3: TGCGCCAGCAGCTTTGTTCATGAGCAGTTCTTC. Residues: CASSFVHEQFF.

This clone is a singleton in its sample. The chain employs TRBV27 and TRBJ2-5, with 9 positions matching TRBD1. The CDR3 is 15 residues long. Germline CDR1 reads MNHEY; CDR2 reads SMNVEV (reference sequence). V dropped 6 bases and J dropped 4; count of bases not matched to a gene: 9. CDR3 amino acids: CASSAMGTGIETQYF. Here the CDR3 DNA reads TGTGCCAGCAGCGCTATGGGGACAGGGATAGAGACCCAGTACTTC.

There are a few counts of this clone. V and J are TRBV30 and TRBJ2-2; D gene unclear. The CDR3 covers 15 residues. The V end lost 0 bases, the J end lost 3 bases, and 11 bases lay between the germline ends. Germline assignment: CDR1 GTSNPN and CDR2 SVGIG (reference sequence). CDR3 amino acids: CAWSVLMPDTGELFF. The CDR3 DNA sequence: TGTGCCTGGAGTGTACTTATGCCCGACACCGGGGAGCTGTTTTTT.

CDR3 sequence (DNA): TGTGCCAGCAGCCGTGGACAGGGGGCTGAAGCTTTCTTT. Translation gives CASSRGQGAEAFF. The V gene is TRBV11-3, the J gene TRBJ1-1; 10 bases map to TRBD1. The V gene end was trimmed by 5 bases and the J gene end by 6 bases; junction bases not matched to a gene: 3. The CDR3 loop spans 13 amino acids. Germline CDR1 SGHNT, CDR2 YENEEA.

The genes are TRBV5-1 and TRBJ2-1, with 7 bases identical to TRBD1. Trimming took 4 bases from V and 5 from J; bases not matched to a gene: 9. Per the germline V gene, CDR1 is SGHRS and CDR2 is YFSETQ. This CDR3 region has 15 residues. CDR3 loop: CASSVSGQRNNEQFF. Here the CDR3 DNA reads TGCGCCAGCAGCGTCTCGGGACAGAGGAACAATGAGCAGTTCTTC. Looking up the rest from reference TRBV5-1 and TRBJ2-1 gives the full variable domain: KAGVTQTPRYLIKTRGQQVTLSCSPISGHRSVSWYQQTPGQGLQFLFEYFSETQRNKGNFPGRFSGRQFSNSRSEMNVSTLELGDSALYLCASSVSGQRNNEQFFGPGTRLTVL.

The rearrangement uses TRBV6-1 and TRBJ2-1; 10 bases map to TRBD2. V lost 4 bases and J lost 6; bases outside the gene matches: 6. This CDR3 contains 15 residues. Germline CDR1 and CDR2: MNHNS and SASEGT. The DNA of the CDR3 is TGTGCCAGCAGTGTCAGCGGGAGGGGGGCCAATGAGCAGTTCTTC. It is translated as CASSVSGRGANEQFF.

A few counts support this clone. The rearrangement uses TRBV5-4 and TRBJ1-1; unclear D gene. Trimming stripped 0 bases from V and 1 base from J, with 7 bases between. CDR1 and CDR2 from the germline V gene are SGHNT and YYREEE (reference sequence). The CDR3 contains 14 residues. The CDR3 loop reads CASSLAVGNTEAFF. CDR3 nucleotide sequence: TGTGCCAGCAGCTTGGCCGTGGGGAACACTGAAGCTTTCTTT.

As regards this clone: This could be a read error, since a much larger clone is one nucleotide away. The chain employs TRBV14 and TRBJ2-2; 7 nucleotides agree with TRBD1. CDR1 is SGHDN, CDR2 FVKESK, per germline. This CDR3 comprises 16 residues. CDR3 sequence (DNA): TGTGCCGGCAGCCCCAAGACAGGGTTGTACACCGGGGAGCTGTTTTTT. This codes for CAGSPKTGLYTGELFF.

The rearrangement joins TRBV6-6 to TRBJ2-2, with 7 nucleotides matching TRBD2. V was pared by 4 bases and J by 5 bases, with 7 bases of the junction left unmatched. Germline-derived CDR1 and CDR2 are MNHNY and SVGAGI (reference sequence). CDR3 length: 15 residues. The CDR3: CASSLPGLSTGELFF. The CDR3 DNA follows: TGTGCCAGCAGTTTACCGGGACTATCAACCGGGGAGCTGTTTTTT.

This clone was counted ten times or more. Other DNA sequences in this sample translate to the same CDR3. The chain is built from TRBV5-4 and TRBJ1-5; no firm D call. V lost 3 bases to trimming and J lost 5 bases, with 21 bases between them. The CDR3 loop spans 17 amino acids. Germline loops: CDR1 SGHNT, CDR2 YYREEE (reference sequence). CDR3 loop: CASSYSKDFQTHQPQHF. CDR3 coding DNA: TGTGCCAGCAGCTACTCTAAGGACTTTCAGACCCATCAGCCCCAGCATTTT.

This clone came up many times. This chain joins TRBV4-3 and TRBJ2-1; perhaps TRBD2 as D (5 bases). The V and J ends lost 0 bases and 2 bases respectively, with 11 bases between them. Looked up from germline, CDR1 is LGHNA and CDR2 is YSLEER. The CDR3 totals 16 residues. CDR3 protein: CASSQEETIPYNEQFF. In DNA form, the CDR3 reads TGCGCCAGCAGCCAAGAAGAGACTATACCCTACAATGAGCAGTTCTTC.

At least ten counts were recorded for this clone. This same CDR3 is encoded by further DNA sequences in the sample. The chain has TRBV4-1 and TRBJ1-2, with 7 bases matching TRBD1. J lost 6 bases, V lost 3 bases, and 7 bases had no gene match. The germline V gene has CDR1 MGHRA and CDR2 YSYEKL. This CDR3 is 14 amino acids long. The DNA of the CDR3 is TGCGCCAGCAGCCAGAACAGGGGAGCGGATGGCTACACCTTC. This codes for CASSQNRGADGYTF.

This clone was recorded at least ten times. The genes are TRBV28 and TRBJ2-3; 9 bases map to TRBD2. Germline loops: CDR1 MDHEN, CDR2 SYDVKM. Trimming cost V 2 bases and J 6 bases; bases outside gene matches: 6. This CDR3 region has 15 residues. In DNA form, the CDR3 reads TGTGCCAGCAGTTTAGCGGGAGGGCCCGGGGATACGCAGTATTTT. Its translation: CASSLAGGPGDTQYF.